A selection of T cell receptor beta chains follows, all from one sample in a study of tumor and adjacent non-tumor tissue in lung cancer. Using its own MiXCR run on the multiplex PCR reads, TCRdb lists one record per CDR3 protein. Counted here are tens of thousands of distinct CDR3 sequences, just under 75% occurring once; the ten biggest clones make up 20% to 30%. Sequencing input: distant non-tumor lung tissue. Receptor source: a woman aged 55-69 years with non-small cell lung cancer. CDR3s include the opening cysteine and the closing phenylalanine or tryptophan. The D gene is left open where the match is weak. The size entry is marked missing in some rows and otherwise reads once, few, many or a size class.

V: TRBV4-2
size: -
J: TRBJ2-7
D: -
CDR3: CDSSQSDGGGSEQYF
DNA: TGTGACAGCAGCCAATCCGATGGCGGAGGTAGCGAGCAGTACTTC

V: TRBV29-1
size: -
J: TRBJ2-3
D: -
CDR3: CSVGQGRDTQYF
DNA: TGCAGTGTTGGGCAGGGGCGAGATACGCAGTATTTT

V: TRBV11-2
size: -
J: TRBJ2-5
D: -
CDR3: CASSLVYGETQYF
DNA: TGTGCCAGCAGCTTAGTTTATGGAGAGACCCAGTACTTC

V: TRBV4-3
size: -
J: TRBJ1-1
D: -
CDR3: CASSLSGDIEAFF
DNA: TGCGCTAGCAGCCTCTCCGGGGACATTGAAGCTTTCTTT

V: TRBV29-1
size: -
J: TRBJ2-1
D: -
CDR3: CSIGEYNEQFF
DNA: TGCAGCATTGGGGAGTACAATGAGCAGTTCTTC

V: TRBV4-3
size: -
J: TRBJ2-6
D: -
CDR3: CASIQDPGQLSGANVLPF
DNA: TGCGCCAGCATCCAAGATCCGGGACAACTCTCTGGGGCCAACGTACTGCCTTTC

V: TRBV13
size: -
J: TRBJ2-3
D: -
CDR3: CASTRGHIDTQYF
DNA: TGTGCCAGCACTCGGGGACACATAGATACGCAGTATTTT

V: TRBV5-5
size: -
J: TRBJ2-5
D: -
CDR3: CAISPGDRGDNTETQYF
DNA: TGTGCCATCAGCCCTGGCGATAGGGGGGATAATACGGAGACCCAGTACTTC

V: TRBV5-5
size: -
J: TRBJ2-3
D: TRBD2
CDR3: CASSWGGVTTDTRYF
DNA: TGTGCCAGCAGTTGGGGGGGAGTGACCACAGATACGCGGTATTTT

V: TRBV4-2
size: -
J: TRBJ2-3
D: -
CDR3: CTSSQDCEWSSIDTQYF
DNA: TGTACCAGCAGCCAAGATTGTGAGTGGTCTAGCATAGATACGCAGTATTTT

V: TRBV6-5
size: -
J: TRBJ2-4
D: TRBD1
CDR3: CASRPSRDRDRNIQNF
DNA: TGTGCCAGTAGACCGAGCCGGGACAGGGATCGGAACATTCAGAACTTC

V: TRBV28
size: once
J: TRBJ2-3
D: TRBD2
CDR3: CASSRQRGYTDSQYF
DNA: TGTGCCAGCAGCCGACAGCGGGGATACACAGATTCGCAGTATTTT

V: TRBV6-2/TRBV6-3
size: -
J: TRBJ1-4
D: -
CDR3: CASSWGYNKKLFF
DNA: TGTGCAAGCAGCTGGGGTTACAATAAAAAACTGTTTTTT

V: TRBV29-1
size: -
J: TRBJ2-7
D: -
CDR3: CSAYTVPATGEQYF
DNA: TGCAGCGCTTACACAGTGCCGGCAACTGGCGAGCAGTACTTC

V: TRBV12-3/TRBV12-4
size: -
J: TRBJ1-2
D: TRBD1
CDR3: CASRCGTATDYGYTF
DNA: TGCGCCAGCAGGTGCGGGACAGCAACTGACTATGGCTACACCTTC

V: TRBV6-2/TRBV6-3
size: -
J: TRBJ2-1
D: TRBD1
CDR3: CARSYNRGGLNEQFF
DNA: TGTGCCAGAAGTTACAACAGGGGTGGTTTGAATGAGCAGTTCTTC

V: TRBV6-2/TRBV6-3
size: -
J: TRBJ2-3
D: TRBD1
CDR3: CASSQTGQAGIDTQYF
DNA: TGTGCCAGCAGCCAGACTGGACAGGCTGGCATAGATACGCAGTATTTT

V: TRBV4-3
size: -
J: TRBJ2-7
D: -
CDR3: CASSQGAMYEHYF
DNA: TGCGCCAGCAGCCAAGGGGCGATGTACGAACACTACTTC

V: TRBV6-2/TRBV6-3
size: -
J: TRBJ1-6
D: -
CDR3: CASTGNSPLHF
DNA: TGCGCCAGCACTGGGAATTCACCCCTCCACTTT

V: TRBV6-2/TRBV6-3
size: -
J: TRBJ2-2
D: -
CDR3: CASSYSQQRANTGELFF
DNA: TGTGCCAGCAGTTACTCCCAGCAGAGGGCTAACACCGGGGAGCTGTTTTTT

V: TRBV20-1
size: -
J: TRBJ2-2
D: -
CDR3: CSARGADTSTGELFF
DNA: TGCAGTGCCAGAGGGGCAGATACGAGCACCGGGGAGCTGTTTTTT

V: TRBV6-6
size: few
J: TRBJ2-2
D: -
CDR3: CASSFGVFHTGELFF
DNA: TGTGCCAGCAGTTTTGGGGTCTTTCACACCGGCGAGCTGTTTTTT

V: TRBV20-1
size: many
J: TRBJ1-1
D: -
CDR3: CSAPVRGQTPLNTEAFF
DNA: TGCAGTGCCCCAGTCCGGGGCCAAACACCCCTGAACACTGAAGCTTTCTTT

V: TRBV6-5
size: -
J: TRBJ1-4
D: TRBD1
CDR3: CASSHRGTDEKVFF
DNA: TGTGCCAGCAGCCACAGGGGAACTGATGAAAAAGTGTTTTTT

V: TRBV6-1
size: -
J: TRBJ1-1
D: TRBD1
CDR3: CASRSDRDTEAFF
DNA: TGTGCCAGCAGATCCGACAGGGACACTGAAGCTTTCTTT

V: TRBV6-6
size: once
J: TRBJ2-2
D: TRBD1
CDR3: CASSHPSGQGTGELFF
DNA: TGTGCCAGCAGTCACCCGTCCGGACAGGGGACCGGGGAGCTGTTTTTT

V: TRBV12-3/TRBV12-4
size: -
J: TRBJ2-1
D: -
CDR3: CASRERVNEQFF
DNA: TGTGCCAGCAGAGAGAGAGTAAATGAGCAGTTCTTC

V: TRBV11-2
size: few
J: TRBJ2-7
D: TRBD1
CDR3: CASSRSGGASYEQYF
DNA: TGTGCCAGCAGTCGCTCAGGGGGCGCATCCTACGAGCAGTACTTC

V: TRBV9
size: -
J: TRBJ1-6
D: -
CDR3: CASSSGTAQRSPLHF
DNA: TGTGCCAGCAGCAGTGGGACGGCCCAACGTTCACCCCTCCACTTT

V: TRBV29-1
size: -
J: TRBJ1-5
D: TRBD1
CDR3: CSAGDSRSGQPHHF
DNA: TGTAGCGCCGGGGACAGTAGGAGCGGGCAGCCCCACCACTTT

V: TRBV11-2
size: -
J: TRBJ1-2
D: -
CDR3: CASSTTWVSGYIF
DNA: TGTGCCAGCAGCACTACATGGGTCTCTGGCTACATCTTC

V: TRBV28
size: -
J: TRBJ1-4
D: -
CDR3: CATSFFQSTSEKLFF
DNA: TGTGCCACCTCCTTTTTTCAGTCAACTAGTGAAAAACTGTTTTTT

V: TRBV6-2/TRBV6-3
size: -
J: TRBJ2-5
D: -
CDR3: CASSYGRHIGGLETQYF
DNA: TGCGCCAGCAGTTACGGGAGACACATCGGGGGACTAGAGACCCAGTACTTC

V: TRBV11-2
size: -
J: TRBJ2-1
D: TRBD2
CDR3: CASSSISGRIAKEQFF
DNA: TGTGCCAGCAGCTCTATTAGCGGGAGAATCGCGAAAGAGCAGTTCTTC

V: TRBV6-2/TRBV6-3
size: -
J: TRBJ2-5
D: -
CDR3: CASISREISQYF
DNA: TGTGCCAGCATATCCCGAGAGATCTCCCAGTACTTC

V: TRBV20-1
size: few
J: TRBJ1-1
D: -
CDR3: CSARRGSRYSEAFF
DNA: TGCAGTGCTAGACGGGGGTCCCGATACTCTGAAGCTTTCTTT

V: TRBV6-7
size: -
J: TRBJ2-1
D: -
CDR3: CASTIRAGTHSYDEQFF
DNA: TGCGCCAGCACGATCAGAGCCGGGACTCACTCCTACGATGAGCAGTTCTTC

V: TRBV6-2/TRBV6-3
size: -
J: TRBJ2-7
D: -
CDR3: CVSSGGRGPYEQYF
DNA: TGTGTCAGCAGCGGAGGACGGGGACCTTACGAGCAGTACTTC

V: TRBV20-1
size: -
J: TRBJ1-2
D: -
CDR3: CSTSYSDNGYTF
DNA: TGCAGTACTAGTTACTCGGACAATGGCTACACCTTC

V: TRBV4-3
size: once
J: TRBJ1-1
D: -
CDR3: CASSQGAAGEDNEAFF
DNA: TGCGCCAGCAGCCAAGGGGCGGCAGGGGAGGACAATGAAGCTTTCTTT

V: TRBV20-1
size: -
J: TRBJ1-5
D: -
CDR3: CNARDRQAFSYQPQHF
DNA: TGCAATGCTAGAGATCGTCAGGCTTTTAGCTATCAGCCCCAGCATTTT

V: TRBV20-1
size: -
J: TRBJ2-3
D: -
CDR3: CSASRRGPQYF
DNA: TGCAGCGCCTCCAGACGGGGGCCGCAGTATTTT

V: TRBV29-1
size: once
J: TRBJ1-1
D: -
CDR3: CSTHTLGLNTEAFF
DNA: TGCAGCACCCATACGTTGGGTTTGAACACTGAAGCTTTCTTT

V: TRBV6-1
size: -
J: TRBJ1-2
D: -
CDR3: CASTLGGAGYGYTF
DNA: TGTGCCAGCACCTTGGGGGGCGCCGGGTATGGCTACACTTTC

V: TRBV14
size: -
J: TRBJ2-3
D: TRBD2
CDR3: CASHKGSRTSTDTQYF
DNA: TGTGCCAGCCATAAGGGAAGCAGGACTAGCACAGATACCCAGTATTTT

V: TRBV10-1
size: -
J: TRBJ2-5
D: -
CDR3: CTSSIRPQETQYF
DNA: TGCACCAGCAGCATCCGGCCCCAAGAGACCCAGTACTTC

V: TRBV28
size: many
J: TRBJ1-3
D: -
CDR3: CASSLISGNTIYF
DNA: TGTGCCAGCAGTTTGATCTCTGGAAACACCATATATTTT